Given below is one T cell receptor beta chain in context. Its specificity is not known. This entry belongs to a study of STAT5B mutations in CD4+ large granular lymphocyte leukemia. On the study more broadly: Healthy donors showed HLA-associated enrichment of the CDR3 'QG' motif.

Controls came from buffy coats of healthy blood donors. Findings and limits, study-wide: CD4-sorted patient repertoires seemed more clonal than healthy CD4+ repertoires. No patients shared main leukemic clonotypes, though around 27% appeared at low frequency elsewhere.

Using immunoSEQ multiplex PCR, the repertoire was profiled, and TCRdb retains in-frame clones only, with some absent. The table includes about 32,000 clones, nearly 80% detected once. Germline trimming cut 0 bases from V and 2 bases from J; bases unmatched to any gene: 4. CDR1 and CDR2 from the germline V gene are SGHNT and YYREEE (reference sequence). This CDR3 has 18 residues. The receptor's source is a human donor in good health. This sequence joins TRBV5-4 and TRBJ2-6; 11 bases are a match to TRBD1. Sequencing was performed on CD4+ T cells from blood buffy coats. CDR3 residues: CASSLGTGGATGANVLTF. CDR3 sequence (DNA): TGTGCCAGCAGCTTGGGGACAGGGGGCGCAACTGGGGCCAACGTCCTGACTTTC.